This is a list of T cell receptor beta chains from one sample in a study of radiation and T cells in renal cell carcinoma. Method: immunoSEQ multiplex PCR; TCRdb's copy keeps in-frame clones and lacks some. The table records about 120,000 clones, around 82% of them present only once. The input for sequencing was blood, taken from a patient whose treatment included radiotherapy and nephrectomy. The receptor source for this set is a man aged 50-60 years with renal cell carcinoma. Both conserved end residues are part of each CDR3. Each record gives: clone size, J gene, D gene, V gene, CDR3 DNA, CDR3 protein. D genes are given only for firm matches. The size of a clone is reported for some rows only, either as once, few or many, or as a class for expanded clones.

- | TRBJ2-7 | - | TRBV6-5 | TGTGCCAGCAGTTACCAGAGACAGATAACCTACGAGCAGTACTTC | CASSYQRQITYEQYF
once | TRBJ2-7 | TRBD1 | TRBV5-8 | TGTGCCAGCAGCCTTGTTACAGGGGATACCTACGAGCAGTACTTC | CASSLVTGDTYEQYF
- | TRBJ1-2 | - | TRBV20-1 | TGCAGTGCAGGGGAGGTCTATGGCTACACCTTC | CSAGEVYGYTF
- | TRBJ1-2 | - | TRBV4-1 | TGCGCCAGCAGCCAAGACTGGGGCAGGGAGAGTTCGGGCTACACCTTC | CASSQDWGRESSGYTF
- | TRBJ1-1 | - | TRBV6-5 | TGTGCCAGCAGTTACGGTCGAAGAGGCACTGAAGCTTTCTTT | CASSYGRRGTEAFF
few | TRBJ2-2 | - | TRBV5-1 | TGCGCCAGCAGCTTGGATCCAGGGGCGGACACCGGGGAGCTGTTTTTT | CASSLDPGADTGELFF
- | TRBJ2-7 | - | TRBV5-5 | TGTGCCAGCAGCGACTGGACAGCGCGCTCCTACGAGCAGTACTTC | CASSDWTARSYEQYF
- | TRBJ2-1 | - | TRBV10-3 | TGTGCCATCAGTGGGAGACAGACCTACAATGAGCAGTTCTTC | CAISGRQTYNEQFF
- | TRBJ2-7 | TRBD2 | TRBV7-6 | TGTGCCAGCAGCTTAGCGCTGAGCGGGAGAGGGTACGAGCAGTACTTC | CASSLALSGRGYEQYF
- | TRBJ2-2 | - | TRBV9 | TGTGCCAGCAGCGGCGACAGGCGTACCACCGGGGAGCTGTTTTTT | CASSGDRRTTGELFF
- | TRBJ2-3 | TRBD2 | TRBV9 | TGTGCCAGCAGCGTCAGCGGGGGGGCCACAGATACGCAGTATTTT | CASSVSGGATDTQYF
- | TRBJ2-7 | - | TRBV9 | TGTGCCAGCAGCTTCTTGTCGGAGGGGGACGAGCAGTACTTC | CASSFLSEGDEQYF
- | TRBJ1-1 | TRBD1 | TRBV5-8 | TGTGCCAGCAGCGCAAGGGAGGACAGGGCAAGGAACACTGAAGCTTTCTTT | CASSAREDRARNTEAFF
- | TRBJ1-4 | TRBD1 | TRBV5-1 | TGCGCCAGCAGCTTACGGACAGGGGGCAGCGCTAATGAAAAACTGTTTTTT | CASSLRTGGSANEKLFF
- | TRBJ1-1 | - | TRBV28 | TGTGCCAGCAGCCCCTTGGCAAGGGGGGACACTGAAGCTTTCTTT | CASSPLARGDTEAFF
- | TRBJ1-3 | - | TRBV5-1 | TGCGCCAGCAGGAAACAGACAGGACCTGGAAACACCATATATTTT | CASRKQTGPGNTIYF
- | TRBJ2-5 | TRBD2 | TRBV9 | TGTGCCAGCAGCGTAGGAATAGCGGGAGGGGAGACCCAGTACTTC | CASSVGIAGGETQYF
few | TRBJ1-1 | - | TRBV7-2 | TGTGCCAGCAGCCTCCAGAGCTCTGAAGCTTTCTTT | CASSLQSSEAFF
- | TRBJ2-3 | TRBD1 | TRBV6-5 | TGTGCCAGCAGTCCCGGGACAGTTCAGGGAGATACGCAGTATTTT | CASSPGTVQGDTQYF
- | TRBJ2-7 | - | TRBV4-1 | TGCGCCAGCAGCCCCGGCCTGCCCTACGAGCAGTACTTC | CASSPGLPYEQYF
- | TRBJ2-1 | - | TRBV5-1 | TGCGCCAGCAGCTTGGTAGCGGTTAGCTCCTACAATGAGCAGTTCTTC | CASSLVAVSSYNEQFF
- | TRBJ2-2 | TRBD2 | TRBV7-9 | TGTGCCAGCAGCACGACTGTAGCGGGGATTACCGGGGAGCTGTTTTTT | CASSTTVAGITGELFF
- | TRBJ2-5 | - | TRBV20-1 | TGCAGTGCTAGACCTCTGGGGACCCAGTACTTC | CSARPLGTQYF
few | TRBJ2-7 | - | TRBV4-2 | TGTGCCAGCAGCCAAGATCGGGCAGGGCAAGGCGAGCAGTACTTC | CASSQDRAGQGEQYF
- | TRBJ2-1 | - | TRBV18 | TGTGCCAGCTCACCCCCCGGAGGGCGGGATGAGCAGTTCTTC | CASSPPGGRDEQFF
- | TRBJ2-7 | - | TRBV5-1 | TGCGCCAGCAGCTTGGCCGGACTGACGCAAACCTACGAGCAGTACTTC | CASSLAGLTQTYEQYF
- | TRBJ1-2 | - | TRBV28 | TGTGCCAGCAGGCCCAGGGGAGGCTGGATTGGCTACACCTTC | CASRPRGGWIGYTF
- | TRBJ1-4 | - | TRBV6-5 | TGTGCCAGCAGTTACCTCTTGCAAGGAGGTGAAAAACTGTTTTTT | CASSYLLQGGEKLFF